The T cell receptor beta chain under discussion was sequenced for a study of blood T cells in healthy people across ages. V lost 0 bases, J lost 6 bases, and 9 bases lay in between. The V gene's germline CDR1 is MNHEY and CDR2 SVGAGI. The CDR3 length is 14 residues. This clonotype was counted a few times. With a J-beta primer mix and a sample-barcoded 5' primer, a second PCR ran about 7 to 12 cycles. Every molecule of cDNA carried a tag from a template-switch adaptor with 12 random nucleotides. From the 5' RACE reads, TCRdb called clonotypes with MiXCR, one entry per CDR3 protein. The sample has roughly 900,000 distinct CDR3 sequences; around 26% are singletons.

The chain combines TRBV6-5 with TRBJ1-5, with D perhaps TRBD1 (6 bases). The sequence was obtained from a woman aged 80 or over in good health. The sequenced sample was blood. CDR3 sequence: CASSYSLQGQPQHF. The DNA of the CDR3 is TGTGCCAGCAGTTACTCCCTACAGGGTCAGCCCCAGCATTTT.